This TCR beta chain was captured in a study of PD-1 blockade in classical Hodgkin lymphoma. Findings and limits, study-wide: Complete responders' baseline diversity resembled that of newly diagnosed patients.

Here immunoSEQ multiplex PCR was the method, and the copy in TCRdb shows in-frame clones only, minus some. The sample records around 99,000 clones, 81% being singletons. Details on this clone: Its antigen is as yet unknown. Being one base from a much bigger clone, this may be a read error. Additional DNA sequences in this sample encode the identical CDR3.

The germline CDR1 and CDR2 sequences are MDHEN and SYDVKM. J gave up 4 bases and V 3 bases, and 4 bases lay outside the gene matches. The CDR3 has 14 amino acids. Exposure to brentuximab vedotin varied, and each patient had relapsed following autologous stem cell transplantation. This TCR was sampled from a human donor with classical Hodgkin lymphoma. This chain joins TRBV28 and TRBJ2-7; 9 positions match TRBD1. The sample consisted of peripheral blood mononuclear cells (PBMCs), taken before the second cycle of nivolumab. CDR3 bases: TGTGCCAGCAGTTTTCCCGGGACAGGGTACGAGCAGTACTTC. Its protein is CASSFPGTGYEQYF.